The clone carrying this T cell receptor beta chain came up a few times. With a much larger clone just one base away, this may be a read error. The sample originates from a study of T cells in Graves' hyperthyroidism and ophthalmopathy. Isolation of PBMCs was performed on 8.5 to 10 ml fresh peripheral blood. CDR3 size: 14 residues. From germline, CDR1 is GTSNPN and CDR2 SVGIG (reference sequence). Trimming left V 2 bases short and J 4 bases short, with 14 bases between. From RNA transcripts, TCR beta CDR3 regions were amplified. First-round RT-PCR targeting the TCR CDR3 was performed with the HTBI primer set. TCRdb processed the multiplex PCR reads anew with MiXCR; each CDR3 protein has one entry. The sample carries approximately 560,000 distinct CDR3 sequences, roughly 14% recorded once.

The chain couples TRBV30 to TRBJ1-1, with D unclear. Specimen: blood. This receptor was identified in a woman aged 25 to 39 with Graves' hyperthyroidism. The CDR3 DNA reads TGTGCCTGGAGTAGACGCAGTGGGCCCACTGAAGCTTTCTTT. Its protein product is CAWSRRSGPTEAFF.